This T cell receptor (beta chain) was captured in a study of identical twins. Whole-study results and caveats: Shared out-of-frame alpha sequences (those common to twins) showed excess low generation probability. Among monozygotic twins, out-of-frame TCR alpha sharing exceeded what models predicted.

This clonotype showed up many times. What it recognizes is unknown. Template switching, a step in the protocol, added a universal primer site, and cDNA carried unique molecular identifiers. One entry per CDR3 protein results from TCRdb running MiXCR on the 5' RACE reads. The sample has hundreds of thousands of distinct CDR3 sequences, around 6% seen once. This CDR3 region has 15 residues. V lost 8 bases and J lost 7, with 24 bases in between. Germline assignment: CDR1 DFQATT and CDR2 SNEGSKA (reference sequence). Sample: naive T cells sorted from blood. This TCR was recovered from a young man in good health. J is TRBJ2-1 and V is TRBV20-1; D possibly corresponds to TRBD2 (7 bases). The CDR3 region is CSPLGASGIQNEQFF. Written as DNA, the CDR3 is TGCAGTCCATTGGGGGCTAGCGGCATCCAGAATGAGCAGTTCTTC.